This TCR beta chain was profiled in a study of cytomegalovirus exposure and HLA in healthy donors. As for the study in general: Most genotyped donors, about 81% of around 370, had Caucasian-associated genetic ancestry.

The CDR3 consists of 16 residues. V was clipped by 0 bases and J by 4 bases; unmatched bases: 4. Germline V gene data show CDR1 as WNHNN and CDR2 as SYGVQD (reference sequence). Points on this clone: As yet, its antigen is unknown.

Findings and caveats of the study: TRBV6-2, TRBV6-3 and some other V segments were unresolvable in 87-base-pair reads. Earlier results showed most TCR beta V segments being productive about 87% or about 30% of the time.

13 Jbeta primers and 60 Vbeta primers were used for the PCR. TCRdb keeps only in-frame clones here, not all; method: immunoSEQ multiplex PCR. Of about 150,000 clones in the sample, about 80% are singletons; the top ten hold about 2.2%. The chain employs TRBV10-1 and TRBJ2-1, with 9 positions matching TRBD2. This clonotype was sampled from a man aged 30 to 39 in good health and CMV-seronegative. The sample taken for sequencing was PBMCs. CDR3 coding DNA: TGCGCCAGCAGTGAGTCGAGTCTAGCGGGGTACAATGAGCAGTTCTTC. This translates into CASSESSLAGYNEQFF.